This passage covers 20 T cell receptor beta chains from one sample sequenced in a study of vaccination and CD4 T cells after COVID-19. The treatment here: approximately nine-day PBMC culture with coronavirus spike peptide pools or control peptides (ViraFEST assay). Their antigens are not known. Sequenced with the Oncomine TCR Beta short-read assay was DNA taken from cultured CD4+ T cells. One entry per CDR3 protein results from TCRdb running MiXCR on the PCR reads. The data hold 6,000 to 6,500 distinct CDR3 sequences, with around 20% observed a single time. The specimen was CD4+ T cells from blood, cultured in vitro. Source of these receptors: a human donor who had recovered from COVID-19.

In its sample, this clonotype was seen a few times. The CDR3 nucleotides read TGCAGTGCGGATACTAGCGGACCCTACAATGAGCAGTTCTTC. Its translation: CSADTSGPYNEQFF. The rearrangement uses TRBV20-1 and TRBJ2-1; 8 bases are shared with TRBD2. Unmatched junction bases numbered 6, after V lost 6 bases and J lost 2 bases. From germline, CDR1 is DFQATT and CDR2 SNEGSKA (reference sequence). The CDR3 has 14 residues.

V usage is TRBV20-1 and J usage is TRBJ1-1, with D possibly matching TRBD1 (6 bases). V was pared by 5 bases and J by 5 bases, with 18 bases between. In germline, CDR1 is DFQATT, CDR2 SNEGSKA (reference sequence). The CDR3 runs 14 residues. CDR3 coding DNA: TGCAGTGCTCGAGGGGGAGGGGGTCGGACTGAAGCTTTCTTT. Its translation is CSARGGGGRTEAFF.

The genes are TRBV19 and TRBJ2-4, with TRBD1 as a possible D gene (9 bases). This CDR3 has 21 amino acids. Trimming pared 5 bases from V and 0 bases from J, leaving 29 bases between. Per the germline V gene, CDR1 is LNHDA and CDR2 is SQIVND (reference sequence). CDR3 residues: CASSGTGTLLAETLAKNIQYF. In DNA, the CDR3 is TGTGCCAGTAGTGGGACAGGGACTTTACTAGCGGAGACCTTAGCCAAAAACATTCAGTACTTC. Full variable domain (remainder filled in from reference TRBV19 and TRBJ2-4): DGGITQSPKYLFRKEGQNVTLSCEQNLNHDAMYWYRQDPGQGLRLIYYSQIVNDFQKGDIAEGYSVSREKKESFPLTVTSAQKNPTAFYLCASSGTGTLLAETLAKNIQYFGAGTRLSVL.

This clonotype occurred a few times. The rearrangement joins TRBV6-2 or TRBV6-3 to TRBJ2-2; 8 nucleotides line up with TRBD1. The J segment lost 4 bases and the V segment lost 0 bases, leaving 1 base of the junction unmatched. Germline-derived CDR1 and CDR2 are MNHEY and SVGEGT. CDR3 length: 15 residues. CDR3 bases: TGTGCCAGCAGTTACTCCAGGGGGCGCACCGGGGAGCTGTTTTTT. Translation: CASSYSRGRTGELFF.

CDR3 DNA: TGTGCCAGCAGCTTAGGGTCGAACTATGGCTACACCTTC. This codes for CASSLGSNYGYTF. This chain joins TRBV11-3 and TRBJ1-2; D gene uncertain. CDR1 is SGHNT and CDR2 is YENEEA in the germline V gene. V was pared by 1 base and J by 2 bases, with 5 bases between. The CDR3 length is 13 residues. Full variable domain (outside the CDR3, taken from reference TRBV11-3 and TRBJ1-2): EAGVVQSPRYKIIEKKQPVAFWCNPISGHNTLYWYLQNLGQGPELLIRYENEEAVDDSQLPKDRFSAERLKGVDSTLKIQPAELGDSAVYLCASSLGSNYGYTFGSGTRLTVV.

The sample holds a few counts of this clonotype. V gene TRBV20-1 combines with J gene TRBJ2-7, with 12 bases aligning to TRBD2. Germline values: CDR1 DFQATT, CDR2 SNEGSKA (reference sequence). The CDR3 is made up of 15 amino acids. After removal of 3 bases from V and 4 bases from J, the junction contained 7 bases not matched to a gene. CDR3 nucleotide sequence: TGCAGTGCTAGTGCTAGCGGGGGGGCCTTGTACGAGCAGTACTTC. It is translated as CSASASGGALYEQYF.

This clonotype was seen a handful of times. CDR3 sequence reads: CASRKGQGATDTQYF. For the CDR3, the DNA is TGTGCCAGCAGGAAGGGACAGGGGGCTACAGATACGCAGTATTTT. The J gene is TRBJ2-3, the V gene TRBV2, with 12 bases that match TRBD1. Looked up from germline, CDR1 is SNHLY and CDR2 is FYNNEI. After removal of 6 bases from V and 3 bases from J, the junction contained 4 bases not matched to a gene. The CDR3 length is 15 residues. Using reference TRBV2 and TRBJ2-3 for the parts outside the CDR3, the full variable domain is EPEVTQTPSHQVTQMGQEVILRCVPISNHLYFYWYRQILGQKVEFLVSFYNNEISEKSEIFDDQFSVERPDGSNFTLKIRSTKLEDSAMYFCASRKGQGATDTQYFGPGTRLTVL.

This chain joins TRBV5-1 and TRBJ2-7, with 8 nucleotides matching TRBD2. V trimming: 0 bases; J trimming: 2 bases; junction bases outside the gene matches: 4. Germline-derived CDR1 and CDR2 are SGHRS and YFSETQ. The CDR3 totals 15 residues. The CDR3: CASSLEVAGTYEQYF. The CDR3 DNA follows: TGCGCCAGCAGCTTGGAGGTAGCGGGGACCTACGAGCAGTACTTC.

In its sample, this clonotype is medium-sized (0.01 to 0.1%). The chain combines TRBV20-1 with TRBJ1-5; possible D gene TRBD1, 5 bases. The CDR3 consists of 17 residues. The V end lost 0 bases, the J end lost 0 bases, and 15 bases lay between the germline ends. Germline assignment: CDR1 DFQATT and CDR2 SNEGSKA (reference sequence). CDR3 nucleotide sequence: TGCAGTGCTAGAGATGGGGCTTGGGGTGATAGCAATCAGCCCCAGCATTTT. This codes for CSARDGAWGDSNQPQHF.

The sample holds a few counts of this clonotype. The chain's CDR3 is CASSFGLAGLYEQYF. CDR3 bases: TGTGCCAGCAGTTTTGGACTAGCGGGCCTTTACGAGCAGTACTTC. This rearrangement joins TRBV27 to TRBJ2-7; 11 bases line up with TRBD2. Germline V lookup: CDR1 MNHEY, CDR2 SMNVEV (reference sequence). The CDR3 sequence is 15 residues long. Trimming took 3 bases from V and 4 from J; bases not matched to a gene: 5.

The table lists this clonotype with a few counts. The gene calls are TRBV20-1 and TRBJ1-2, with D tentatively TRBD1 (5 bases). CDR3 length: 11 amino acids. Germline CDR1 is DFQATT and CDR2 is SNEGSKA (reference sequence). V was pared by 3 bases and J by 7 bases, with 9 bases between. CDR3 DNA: TGCAGTGCTAGGGGCAGGGCTGGCTACACCTTC. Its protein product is CSARGRAGYTF.

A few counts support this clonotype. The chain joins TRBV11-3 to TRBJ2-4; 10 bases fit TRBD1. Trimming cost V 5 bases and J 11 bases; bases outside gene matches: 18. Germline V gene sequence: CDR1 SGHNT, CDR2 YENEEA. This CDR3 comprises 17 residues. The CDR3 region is CASSDMTKDRGIGVQYF. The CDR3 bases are TGTGCCAGCAGCGACATGACCAAGGACAGGGGGATTGGGGTTCAGTACTTC.

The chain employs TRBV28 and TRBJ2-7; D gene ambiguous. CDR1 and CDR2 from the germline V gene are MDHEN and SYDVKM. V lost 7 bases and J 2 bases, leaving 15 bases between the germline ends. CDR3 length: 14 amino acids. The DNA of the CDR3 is TGTGCCAGCACACGGGCTCAACCAGCCTACGAGCAGTACTTC. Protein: CASTRAQPAYEQYF.

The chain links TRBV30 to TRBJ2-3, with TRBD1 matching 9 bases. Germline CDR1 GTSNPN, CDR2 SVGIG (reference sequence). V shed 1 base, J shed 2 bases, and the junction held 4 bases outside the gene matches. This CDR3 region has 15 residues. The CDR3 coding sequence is TGTGCCTGGAGTGAGACAGGGGGATTCACAGATACGCAGTATTTT. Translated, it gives CAWSETGGFTDTQYF.

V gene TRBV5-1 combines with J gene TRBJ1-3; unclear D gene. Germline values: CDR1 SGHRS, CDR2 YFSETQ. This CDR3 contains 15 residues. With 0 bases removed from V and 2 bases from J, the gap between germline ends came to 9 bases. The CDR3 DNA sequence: TGCGCCAGCAGCTTGGATAGGGCAGCTGGAAACACCATATATTTT. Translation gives CASSLDRAAGNTIYF.

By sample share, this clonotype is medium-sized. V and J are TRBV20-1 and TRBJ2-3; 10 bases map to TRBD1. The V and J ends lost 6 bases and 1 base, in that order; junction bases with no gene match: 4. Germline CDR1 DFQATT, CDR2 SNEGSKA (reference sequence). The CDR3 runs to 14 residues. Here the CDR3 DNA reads TGCAGTGCCCCAGGACAGGGGGGCACAGATACGCAGTATTTT. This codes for CSAPGQGGTDTQYF.

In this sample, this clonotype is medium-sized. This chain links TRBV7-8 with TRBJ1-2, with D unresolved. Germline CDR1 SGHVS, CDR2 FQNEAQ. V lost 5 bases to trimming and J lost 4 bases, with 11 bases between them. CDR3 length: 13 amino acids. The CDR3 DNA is TGTGCCAGCAGCCCGGACGGGCCCTATGGCTACACCTTC. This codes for CASSPDGPYGYTF.

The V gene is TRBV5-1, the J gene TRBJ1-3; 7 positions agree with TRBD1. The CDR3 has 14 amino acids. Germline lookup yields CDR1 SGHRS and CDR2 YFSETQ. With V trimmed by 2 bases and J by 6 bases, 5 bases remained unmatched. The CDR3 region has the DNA TGCGCCAGCAGCTTAGCAGGGGGGGAAAACACCATATATTTT. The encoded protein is CASSLAGGENTIYF.

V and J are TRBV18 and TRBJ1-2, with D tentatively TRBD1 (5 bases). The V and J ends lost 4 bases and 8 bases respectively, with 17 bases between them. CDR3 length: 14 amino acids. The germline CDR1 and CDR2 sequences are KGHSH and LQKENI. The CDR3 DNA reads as TGTGCCAGCTCACTTGGCAGCGGGGCTGAGGGCTACACCTTC. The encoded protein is CASSLGSGAEGYTF.

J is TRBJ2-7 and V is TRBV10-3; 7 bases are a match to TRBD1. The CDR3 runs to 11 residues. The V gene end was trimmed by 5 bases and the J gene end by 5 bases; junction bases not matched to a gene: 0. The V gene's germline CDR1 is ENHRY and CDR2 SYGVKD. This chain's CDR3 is CAISTGDEQYF. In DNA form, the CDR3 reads TGTGCCATCAGTACAGGGGACGAGCAGTACTTC.